This T cell receptor (beta chain) was retrieved from a study of blood T cell repertoires in COVID-19. V was pared by 6 bases and J by 2 bases, with 18 bases between. There are 16 residues in the CDR3. Looked up from germline, CDR1 is KGHSH and CDR2 is LQKENI. Participants, about 18 to 90 years old, spanned 24 US areas. How the authors handled the data: From reference gene primer amplification, estimates of nucleated cell counts were derived. The table came from immunoSEQ multiplex PCR; TCRdb's copy has only in-frame clones and leaves some out. That table gives V, J and clone size, and the DNA gave D and trimming. The repertoire holds some 300,000 clones, with roughly 91% as singletons.

The chain links TRBV18 to TRBJ2-3; TRBD1 might be the D (7 bases). Sample: PBMCs or T cells enriched from blood (not recorded which). This clonotype was obtained from a woman younger than 45 who had recovered from COVID-19. CDR3 region: CASSGEQGRITDTQYF. The DNA of the CDR3 is TGTGCCAGCTCTGGAGAACAGGGGAGGATCACAGATACGCAGTATTTT.